Listed below are T cell receptor beta chains from one sample, sequenced in a study of blood T cell repertoires in COVID-19. Assay used: immunoSEQ multiplex PCR; TCRdb lists only in-frame clones, some missing. The sample includes 250,000 or so clones, roughly 89% of them seen just once. The sample consisted of peripheral blood. These receptors were taken from a woman aged 40 to 50 who had recovered from COVID-19. Both conserved end residues are part of each CDR3. The D gene is left open where the match is weak. Clone size, where shown, is once, few, many, or a class for clones that have expanded.

18	TRBV27	TRBD2	TRBJ2-1	once	CASSSPTLAGGPYNEQFF	TGTGCCAGCAGTTCCCCCACCCTAGCGGGGGGGCCGTACAATGAGCAGTTCTTC
15	TRBV6-6	-	TRBJ2-2	few	CASNRDTANTGELFF	TGTGCCAGCAACCGGGACACAGCGAACACCGGGGAGCTGTTTTTT
16	TRBV7-8	-	TRBJ1-1	-	CASSSTGLNMNTEAFF	TGTGCCAGCAGCTCCACAGGGCTCAACATGAACACTGAAGCTTTCTTT
14	TRBV20-1	-	TRBJ2-3	-	CSASSGGAGDTQYF	TGCAGCGCTAGTAGTGGGGGGGCCGGAGATACGCAGTATTTT
17	TRBV3-1/TRBV3-2	TRBD2	TRBJ2-2	-	CASSQDLSGVNTGELFF	TGTGCCAGCAGCCAAGACCTTAGCGGGGTAAACACCGGGGAGCTGTTTTTT
15	TRBV30	TRBD1	TRBJ1-3	-	CAWSVGTDSGNTIYF	TGTGCCTGGAGTGTCGGGACAGACTCTGGAAACACCATATATTTT
14	TRBV19	TRBD1	TRBJ1-3	-	CASGTGASGNTIYF	TGTGCCAGTGGGACAGGGGCTTCTGGAAACACCATATATTTT
13	TRBV7-9	-	TRBJ1-2	-	CASSSTTGYGYTF	TGTGCCAGCAGTTCCACGACAGGCTATGGCTACACCTTC
16	TRBV15	TRBD1	TRBJ2-7	-	CATSRAPGTGGYEQYF	TGTGCCACCAGCAGGGCTCCCGGGACAGGGGGCTACGAGCAGTACTTC
15	TRBV7-2	TRBD1	TRBJ2-1	-	CASSLGDSFYNEQFF	TGTGCCAGCAGCTTAGGGGACAGTTTCTACAATGAGCAGTTCTTC
15	TRBV27	-	TRBJ1-5	-	CASSPQGVGNQPQHF	TGTGCCAGCAGTCCACAGGGTGTGGGCAATCAGCCCCAGCATTTT
14	TRBV7-9	-	TRBJ2-2	-	CASSKQGETGELFF	TGTGCCAGCAGTAAACAGGGAGAAACCGGGGAGCTGTTTTTT
12	TRBV16	TRBD1	TRBJ1-2	-	CASSQYRGGYTF	TGTGCCAGCAGCCAATACAGGGGTGGCTACACCTTC
13	TRBV3-1/TRBV3-2	TRBD1	TRBJ1-5	-	CASSVYRGSPQHF	TGTGCCAGCAGCGTATACAGGGGGTCCCCCCAGCATTTT
16	TRBV4-1	TRBD1	TRBJ2-2	-	CASSPPTGFGTGELFF	TGCGCCAGCAGCCCCCCGACAGGGTTCGGCACCGGGGAGCTGTTTTTT
15	TRBV5-1	TRBD2	TRBJ2-3	-	CASSFSGGSTDTQYF	TGCGCCAGCAGCTTTAGCGGGGGCTCCACAGATACGCAGTATTTT
14	TRBV7-7	-	TRBJ2-3	-	CASSLNPGGDTQYF	TGTGCCAGCAGCTTGAACCCCGGAGGAGATACGCAGTATTTT
15	TRBV10-1	TRBD1	TRBJ2-1	-	CASSDTGVVRNEQFF	TGCGCCAGCAGTGACACAGGGGTGGTCCGGAATGAGCAGTTCTTC
15	TRBV7-9	TRBD1	TRBJ2-5	many	CASSPDRVAQETQYF	TGTGCCAGCAGCCCTGACAGGGTAGCCCAAGAGACCCAGTACTTC
16	TRBV12-5	-	TRBJ2-1	-	CASGLGLDSQSGEQFF	TGTGCTAGTGGTCTGGGCCTTGATTCGCAATCGGGTGAGCAGTTCTTC
16	TRBV28	TRBD1	TRBJ2-1	-	CASSPRTGRTYNEQFF	TGTGCCAGCAGTCCCCGGACAGGGAGGACCTACAATGAGCAGTTCTTC
15	TRBV9	TRBD2	TRBJ2-7	-	CASSVRSGETYEQYF	TGTGCCAGCAGCGTAAGAAGCGGGGAAACCTACGAGCAGTACTTC
15	TRBV28	-	TRBJ2-5	few	CASSLGQTGQETQYF	TGTGCCAGCAGCCTTGGACAGACGGGGCAAGAGACCCAGTACTTC
14	TRBV5-1	-	TRBJ2-5	once	CASSLVGSQETQYF	TGCGCCAGCAGCTTGGTTGGCTCCCAAGAGACCCAGTACTTC
13	TRBV10-3	-	TRBJ1-2	-	CAIRDRDNYGYTF	TGTGCCATCAGGGACAGAGATAACTATGGCTACACCTTC
15	TRBV2	TRBD1	TRBJ2-3	-	CASSEDQGAGDTQYF	TGTGCCAGCAGTGAAGATCAGGGGGCTGGAGATACGCAGTATTTT